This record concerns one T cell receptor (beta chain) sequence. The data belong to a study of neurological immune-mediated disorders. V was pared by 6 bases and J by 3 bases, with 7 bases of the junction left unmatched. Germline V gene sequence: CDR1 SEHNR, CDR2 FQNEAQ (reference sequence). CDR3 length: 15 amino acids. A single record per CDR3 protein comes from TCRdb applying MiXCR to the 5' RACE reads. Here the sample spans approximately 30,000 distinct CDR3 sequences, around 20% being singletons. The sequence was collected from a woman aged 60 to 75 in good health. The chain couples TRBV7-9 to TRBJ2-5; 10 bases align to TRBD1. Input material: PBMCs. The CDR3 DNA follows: TGTGCCAGCAGTTCCCGGACAGGGGGTGAAGAGACCCAGTACTTC. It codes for CASSSRTGGEETQYF.